This T cell receptor (beta chain) was found in a study of blood T cell repertoires in COVID-19. A few counts support this clone. Assay: immunoSEQ multiplex PCR; the TCRdb copy retains only in-frame clones and omits some. The sample lists approximately 170,000 clones, 70% to 90% occurring once. V lost 3 bases to trimming and J lost 5 bases; unmatched junction nucleotides: 7. The CDR3 runs 16 residues. CDR1 and CDR2 from the germline V gene are SNHLY and FYNNEI. This rearrangement joins TRBV2 to TRBJ2-2; 9 positions agree with TRBD1. Material for sequencing was peripheral blood. The source of this sequence is an elderly woman with COVID-19, enrolled during active disease. The CDR3 region is CASSDPGQGGTGELFF. CDR3 coding DNA: TGTGCCAGCAGTGACCCGGGACAGGGAGGAACCGGGGAGCTGTTTTTT. Complete variable domain (other parts from reference TRBV2 and TRBJ2-2): EPEVTQTPSHQVTQMGQEVILRCVPISNHLYFYWYRQILGQKVEFLVSFYNNEISEKSEIFDDQFSVERPDGSNFTLKIRSTKLEDSAMYFCASSDPGQGGTGELFFGEGSRLTVL.